Listed below are T cell receptor beta chains from one sample, sequenced in a study of blood T cell repertoires in COVID-19. Data came from immunoSEQ multiplex PCR; TCRdb stores just in-frame clones and leaves some out. This table has about 160,000 clones, about 85% appearing once. Specimen: peripheral blood. Every receptor here comes from a human donor with acute or convalescent COVID-19. The donor label of this sample is uncertain. CDR3s include the opening cysteine and the closing phenylalanine or tryptophan. The D gene is left open where the match is weak. Rows give clone size only sometimes, using once, few, many, or a class for an expanded clone.

abundance,len,d_gene,v_gene,j_gene,CDR3aa,CDR3nt
-,11,-,TRBV18,TRBJ2-7,CASSEVNEQYF,TGTGCCAGCTCAGAGGTGAACGAGCAGTACTTC
-,15,-,TRBV28,TRBJ1-2,CASSLDLGVNYGYTF,TGTGCCAGCAGCCTTGATTTAGGAGTAAACTATGGCTACACCTTC
-,15,-,TRBV5-4,TRBJ1-1,CASTSRAVGNTEAFF,TGTGCCAGCACCTCGAGGGCAGTCGGGAACACTGAAGCTTTCTTT
-,13,-,TRBV3-1/TRBV3-2,TRBJ2-7,CASSPSQLVEQYF,TGTGCCAGCAGCCCCTCACAACTAGTTGAGCAGTACTTC
-,19,TRBD2,TRBV7-2,TRBJ2-3,CASSLAGSGGITSTDTQYF,TGTGCCAGCAGCTTAGCGGGGAGCGGGGGGATCACTAGCACAGATACGCAGTATTTT
once,16,-,TRBV5-5,TRBJ1-1,CASSLANWAVGTEAFF,TGTGCCAGCAGCTTGGCCAACTGGGCCGTAGGAACTGAAGCTTTCTTT
-,13,-,TRBV19,TRBJ2-7,CASSIRGTYEQYF,TGTGCCAGTAGTATTCGGGGGACCTACGAGCAGTACTTC
-,15,TRBD1,TRBV18,TRBJ2-1,CASSRADREDNEQFF,TGTGCCAGCTCCCGAGCGGACAGGGAAGACAATGAGCAGTTCTTC
-,16,-,TRBV21-1,TRBJ1-3,CASRNPGTGVSNTIYF,TGTGCCAGCCGAAATCCAGGGACAGGGGTATCGAACACCATATATTTT
-,12,-,TRBV19,TRBJ2-3,CAIAGDTDTQYF,TGTGCCATTGCGGGTGACACAGATACGCAGTATTTT
-,14,TRBD1,TRBV30,TRBJ1-5,CAWSTGTVSQPQHF,TGTGCCTGGAGTACGGGGACAGTCTCTCAGCCCCAGCATTTT
-,17,TRBD1,TRBV29-1,TRBJ1-5,CSVGAGQGAVGNQPQHF,TGCAGCGTGGGAGCGGGACAGGGGGCAGTCGGCAATCAGCCCCAGCATTTT
-,16,-,TRBV19,TRBJ2-5,CASSAEPGRPQETQYF,TGTGCCAGTAGTGCGGAGCCGGGTAGGCCCCAAGAGACCCAGTACTTC
-,12,-,TRBV27,TRBJ1-6,CASRLSNSPLHF,TGTGCCAGCAGATTAAGCAATTCACCCCTCCACTTT
-,17,TRBD2,TRBV30,TRBJ2-3,CAWSVVAGGQFADTQYF,TGTGCCTGGAGTGTTGTAGCGGGGGGGCAGTTTGCAGATACGCAGTATTTT
-,17,TRBD2,TRBV27,TRBJ2-1,CASSLLLTSGGSVEQFF,TGTGCCAGCAGTCTCCTCCTTACTAGCGGGGGTAGCGTAGAGCAGTTCTTC
-,16,-,TRBV3-1/TRBV3-2,TRBJ1-4,CASSQIPTGIREKLFF,TGTGCCAGCAGCCAAATTCCAACAGGGATTCGAGAAAAACTGTTTTTT
-,16,-,TRBV21-1,TRBJ1-2,CASSKRERLANYGYTF,TGTGCCAGCAGCAAACGTGAGAGGCTGGCTAACTATGGCTACACCTTC
-,14,-,TRBV9,TRBJ1-1,CASSALGPRRVAFF,TGTGCCAGCAGCGCCCTTGGTCCACGCCGCGTAGCTTTCTTT
-,16,TRBD1,TRBV19,TRBJ1-2,CASSGKGAPVNYGYTF,TGTGCCAGTAGTGGGAAGGGGGCTCCTGTAAACTATGGCTACACCTTC
-,16,-,TRBV4-3,TRBJ1-3,CASSQAPGISGNTIYF,TGCGCCAGCAGCCAAGCGCCAGGGATCTCTGGAAACACCATATATTTT
-,15,-,TRBV28,TRBJ2-7,CASRETLTGKYEQYF,TGTGCCAGCAGGGAAACATTGACAGGCAAATACGAGCAGTACTTC
-,16,TRBD2,TRBV3-1/TRBV3-2,TRBJ2-5,CASSQVPSGGGETQYF,TGTGCCAGCAGCCAAGTCCCTAGCGGGGGCGGGGAGACCCAGTACTTC
-,14,-,TRBV24-1,TRBJ2-7,CATSDSDTSYEQYF,TGTGCCACCAGTGATTCTGACACCTCCTACGAGCAGTACTTC
-,19,TRBD1,TRBV7-2,TRBJ1-6,CASSPGQGYFSSYNSPLHF,TGTGCCAGCAGCCCCGGACAGGGATACTTTAGCTCCTATAATTCACCCCTCCACTTT
-,15,TRBD1,TRBV11-3,TRBJ1-2,CASSSPGQGGLGYTF,TGTGCCAGCAGCTCTCCCGGACAGGGAGGATTGGGCTACACCTTC
-,13,-,TRBV5-6,TRBJ1-2,CASSSRPGYGYTF,TGTGCCAGCAGTTCCCGACCGGGCTATGGCTACACCTTC
-,13,-,TRBV5-1,TRBJ2-7,CASSPGSAGEQYF,TGCGCCAGCAGCCCCGGGTCGGCGGGGGAGCAGTACTTC
-,18,TRBD2,TRBV4-1,TRBJ2-7,CASSRSIGLAGAADEQYF,TGCGCCAGCAGCCGATCGATAGGACTAGCGGGAGCCGCGGACGAGCAGTACTTC
-,12,-,TRBV5-4,TRBJ1-1,CASSSQNTEAFF,TGTGCCAGCAGCTCACAGAACACTGAAGCTTTCTTT
-,18,TRBD1,TRBV7-2,TRBJ1-6,CASSLNPSGTGRNSPLHF,TGTGCCAGCAGCTTAAATCCTTCCGGGACAGGGCGTAATTCACCCCTCCACTTT
-,16,-,TRBV28,TRBJ1-5,CASSSGTLPSNQPQHF,TGTGCCAGCAGTAGCGGGACTCTCCCAAGCAATCAGCCCCAGCATTTT
few,13,-,TRBV5-4,TRBJ2-7,CASSLNRAYEQYF,TGTGCCAGCAGCTTGAACCGAGCCTACGAGCAGTACTTC
-,11,-,TRBV19,TRBJ2-5,CASSTRETQYF,TGTGCCAGTAGTACCAGAGAGACCCAGTACTTC
-,17,-,TRBV5-1,TRBJ2-2,CASSLAPVTANTGELFF,TGCGCCAGCAGCTTGGCCCCAGTAACCGCGAACACCGGGGAGCTGTTTTTT
-,11,TRBD2,TRBV20-1,TRBJ2-1,CSALGGNEQFF,TGCAGTGCTCTGGGGGGGAATGAGCAGTTCTTC
-,15,-,TRBV19,TRBJ2-1,CASSLSGDSYNEQFF,TGTGCCAGTAGTCTAAGCGGTGACTCCTACAATGAGCAGTTCTTC
-,16,TRBD1,TRBV19,TRBJ1-5,CASSMGTGGRNQPQHF,TGTGCCAGTAGTATGGGGACAGGGGGCCGCAATCAGCCCCAGCATTTT
-,16,TRBD2,TRBV10-3,TRBJ2-1,CAISDSRGVSYNEQFF,TGTGCCATCAGTGATTCCCGGGGGGTGTCCTACAATGAGCAGTTCTTC
-,15,TRBD1,TRBV7-9,TRBJ1-6,CASSPRTGDNSPLHF,TGTGCCAGCAGCCCAAGGACAGGGGACAATTCACCCCTCCACTTT
-,13,TRBD1,TRBV30,TRBJ2-3,CAWVSPRDRTQYF,TGTGCCTGGGTTTCCCCCCGGGACAGGACGCAGTATTTT